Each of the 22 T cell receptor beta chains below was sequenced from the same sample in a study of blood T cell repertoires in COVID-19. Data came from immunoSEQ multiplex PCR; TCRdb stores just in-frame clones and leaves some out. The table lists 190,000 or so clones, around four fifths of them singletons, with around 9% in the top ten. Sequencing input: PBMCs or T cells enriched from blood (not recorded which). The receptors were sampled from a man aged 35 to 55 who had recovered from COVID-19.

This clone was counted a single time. Here the CDR3 DNA reads TGTGCCAGCTCACCGGGAAGGGACAGACAAAATTCACCCCTCCACTTT. As protein: CASSPGRDRQNSPLHF. V gene TRBV18 combines with J gene TRBJ1-6; TRBD1 agrees at 7 bases. V was clipped by 3 bases and J by 7 bases; unmatched bases: 9. This CDR3 is built from 16 residues. In germline, CDR1 is KGHSH, CDR2 LQKENI.

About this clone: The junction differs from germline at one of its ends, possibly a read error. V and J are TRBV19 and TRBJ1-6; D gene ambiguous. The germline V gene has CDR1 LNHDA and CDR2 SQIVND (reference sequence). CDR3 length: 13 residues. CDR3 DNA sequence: TGTGCCAGTAGTGTAGATCGGGTATCGCCCCTCCACTTT. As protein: CASSVDRVSPLHF.

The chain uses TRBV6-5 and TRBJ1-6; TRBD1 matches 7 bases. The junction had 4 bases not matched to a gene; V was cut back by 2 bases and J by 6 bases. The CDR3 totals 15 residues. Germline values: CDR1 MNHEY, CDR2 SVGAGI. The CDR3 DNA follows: TGTGCCAGCAGTTACGGGCAGGGGGTTAATTCACCCCTCCACTTT. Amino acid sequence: CASSYGQGVNSPLHF.

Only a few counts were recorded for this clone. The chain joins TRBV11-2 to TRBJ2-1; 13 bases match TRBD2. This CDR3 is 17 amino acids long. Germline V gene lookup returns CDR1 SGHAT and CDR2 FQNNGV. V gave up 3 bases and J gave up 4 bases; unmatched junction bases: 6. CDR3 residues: CASSLIATSGGYNEQFF. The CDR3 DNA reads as TGTGCCAGCAGCTTGATAGCGACTAGCGGGGGGTACAATGAGCAGTTCTTC. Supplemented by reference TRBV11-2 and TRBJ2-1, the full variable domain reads EAGVAQSPRYKIIEKRQSVAFWCNPISGHATLYWYQQILGQGPKLLIQFQNNGVVDDSQLPKDRFSAERLKGVDSTLKIQPAKLEDSAVYLCASSLIATSGGYNEQFFGPGTRLTVL.

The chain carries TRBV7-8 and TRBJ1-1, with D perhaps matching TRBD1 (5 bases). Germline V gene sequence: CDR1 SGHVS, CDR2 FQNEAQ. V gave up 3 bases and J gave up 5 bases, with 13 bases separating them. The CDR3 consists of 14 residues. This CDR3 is CASSFVAGRTEAFF. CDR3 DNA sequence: TGTGCCAGCAGCTTTGTGGCAGGGAGGACTGAAGCTTTCTTT.

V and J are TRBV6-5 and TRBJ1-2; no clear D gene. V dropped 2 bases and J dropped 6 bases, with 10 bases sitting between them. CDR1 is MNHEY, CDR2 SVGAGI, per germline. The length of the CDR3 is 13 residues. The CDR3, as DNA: TGTGCCAGCAGTTACCCGAACATGGATGGCTACACCTTC. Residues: CASSYPNMDGYTF.

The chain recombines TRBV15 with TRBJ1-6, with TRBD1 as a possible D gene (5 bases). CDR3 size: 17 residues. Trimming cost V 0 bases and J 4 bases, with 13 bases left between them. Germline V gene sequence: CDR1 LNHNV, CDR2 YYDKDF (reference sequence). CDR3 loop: CATSRDRPGKYNSPLHF. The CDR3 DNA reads TGTGCCACCAGCAGAGATCGTCCAGGGAAGTATAATTCACCCCTCCACTTT.

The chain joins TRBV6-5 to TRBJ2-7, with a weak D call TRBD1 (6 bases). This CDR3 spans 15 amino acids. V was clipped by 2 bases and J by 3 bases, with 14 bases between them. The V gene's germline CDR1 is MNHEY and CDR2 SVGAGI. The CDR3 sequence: CASSYLGQGNYEQYF. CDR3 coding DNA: TGTGCCAGCAGTTACCTCGGGCAGGGGAACTACGAGCAGTACTTC.

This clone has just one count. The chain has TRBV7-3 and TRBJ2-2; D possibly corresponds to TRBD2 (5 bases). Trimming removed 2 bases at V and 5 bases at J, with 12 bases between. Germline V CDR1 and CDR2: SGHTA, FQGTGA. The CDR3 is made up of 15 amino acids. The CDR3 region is CASSLYQGGTGELFF. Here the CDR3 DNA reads TGTGCCAGCAGCTTATACCAAGGAGGAACCGGGGAGCTGTTTTTT. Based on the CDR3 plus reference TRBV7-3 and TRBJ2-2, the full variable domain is GAGVSQTPSNKVTEKGKYVELRCDPISGHTALYWYRQSLGQGPEFLIYFQGTGAADDSGLPNDRFFAVRPEGSVSTLKIQRTERGDSAVYLCASSLYQGGTGELFFGEGSRLTVL.

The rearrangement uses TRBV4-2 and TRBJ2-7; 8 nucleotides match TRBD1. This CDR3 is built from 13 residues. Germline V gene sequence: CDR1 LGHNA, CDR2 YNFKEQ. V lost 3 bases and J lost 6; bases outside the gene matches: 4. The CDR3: CASSHPDRGEQYF. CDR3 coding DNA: TGTGCCAGCAGCCACCCCGACAGGGGCGAGCAGTACTTC.

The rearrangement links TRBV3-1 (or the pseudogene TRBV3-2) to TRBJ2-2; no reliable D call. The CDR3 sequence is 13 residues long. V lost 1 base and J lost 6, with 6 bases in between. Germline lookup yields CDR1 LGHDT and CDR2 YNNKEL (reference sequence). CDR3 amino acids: CASSQARSGELFF. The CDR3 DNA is TGTGCCAGCAGCCAAGCGAGATCCGGGGAGCTGTTTTTT.

As DNA, the CDR3 is TGTGCCAGCGTCCCCGGACAGCCCTCCTACGAGCAGTACTTC. Its translation: CASVPGQPSYEQYF. V usage is TRBV21-1 and J usage is TRBJ2-7; TRBD1 is the table's D call and was not checked against the DNA. TRBV21-1 has pseudogene status. CDR3 length: 14 residues.

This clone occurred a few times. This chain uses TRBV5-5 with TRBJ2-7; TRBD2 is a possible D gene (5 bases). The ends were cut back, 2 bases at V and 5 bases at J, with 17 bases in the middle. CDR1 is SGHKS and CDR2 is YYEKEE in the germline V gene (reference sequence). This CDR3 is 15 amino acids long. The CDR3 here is CASSFIASLGNEQYF. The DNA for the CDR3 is TGTGCCAGCAGCTTTATAGCGTCCCTGGGCAACGAGCAGTACTTC.

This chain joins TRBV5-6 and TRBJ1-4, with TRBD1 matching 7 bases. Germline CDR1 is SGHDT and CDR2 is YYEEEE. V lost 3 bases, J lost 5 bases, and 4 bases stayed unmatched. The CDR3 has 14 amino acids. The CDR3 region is CASSSPTGNEKLFF. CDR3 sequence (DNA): TGTGCCAGCAGCTCCCCGACAGGGAATGAAAAACTGTTTTTT.

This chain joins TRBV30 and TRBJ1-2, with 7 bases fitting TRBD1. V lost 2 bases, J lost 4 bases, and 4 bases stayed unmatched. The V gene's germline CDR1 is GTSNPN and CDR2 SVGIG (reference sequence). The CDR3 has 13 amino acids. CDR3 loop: CAWSSQGGYGYTF. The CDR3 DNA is TGTGCCTGGAGTTCTCAGGGGGGCTATGGCTACACCTTC.

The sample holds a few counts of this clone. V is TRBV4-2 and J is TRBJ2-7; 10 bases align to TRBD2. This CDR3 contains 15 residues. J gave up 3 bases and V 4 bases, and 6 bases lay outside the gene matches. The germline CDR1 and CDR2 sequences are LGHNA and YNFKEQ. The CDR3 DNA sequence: TGTGCCAGCAGCCGTCATAGCGGGGGGCTCTACGAGCAGTACTTC. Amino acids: CASSRHSGGLYEQYF.

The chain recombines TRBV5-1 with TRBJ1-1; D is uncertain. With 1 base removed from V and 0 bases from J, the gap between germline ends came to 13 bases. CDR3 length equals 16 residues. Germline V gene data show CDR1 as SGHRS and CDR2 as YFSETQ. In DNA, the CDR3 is TGCGCCAGCAGCTTGTTAAGTCACAATATGAACACTGAAGCTTTCTTT. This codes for CASSLLSHNMNTEAFF. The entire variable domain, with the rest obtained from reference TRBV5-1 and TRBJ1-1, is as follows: KAGVTQTPRYLIKTRGQQVTLSCSPISGHRSVSWYQQTPGQGLQFLFEYFSETQRNKGNFPGRFSGRQFSNSRSEMNVSTLELGDSALYLCASSLLSHNMNTEAFFGQGTRLTVV.

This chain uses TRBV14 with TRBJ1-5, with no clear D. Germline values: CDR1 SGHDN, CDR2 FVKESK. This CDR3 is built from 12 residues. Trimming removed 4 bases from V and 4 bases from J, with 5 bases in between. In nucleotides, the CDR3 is TGTGCCAGCAGCCGACTTAATCAGCCCCAGCATTTT. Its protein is CASSRLNQPQHF.

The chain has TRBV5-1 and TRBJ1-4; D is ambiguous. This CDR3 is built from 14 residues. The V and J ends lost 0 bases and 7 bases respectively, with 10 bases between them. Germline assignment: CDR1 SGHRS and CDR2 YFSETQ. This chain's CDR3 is CASSLGQNIEKLFF. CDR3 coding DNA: TGCGCCAGCAGCTTGGGGCAGAACATTGAAAAACTGTTTTTT.

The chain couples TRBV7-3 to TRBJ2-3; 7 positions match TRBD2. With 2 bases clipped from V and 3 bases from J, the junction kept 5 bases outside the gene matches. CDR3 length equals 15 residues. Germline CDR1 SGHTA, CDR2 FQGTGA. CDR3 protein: CASSLFGGSTDTQYF. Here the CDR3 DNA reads TGTGCCAGCAGCTTATTCGGCGGGAGTACAGATACGCAGTATTTT.

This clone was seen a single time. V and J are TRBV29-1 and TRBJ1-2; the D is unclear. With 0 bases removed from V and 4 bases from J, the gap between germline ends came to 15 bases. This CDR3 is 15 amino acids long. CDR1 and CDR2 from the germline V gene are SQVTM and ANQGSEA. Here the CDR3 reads CSVEEPLWQAYGYTF. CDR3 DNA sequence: TGCAGCGTTGAAGAGCCCCTGTGGCAGGCCTATGGCTACACCTTC. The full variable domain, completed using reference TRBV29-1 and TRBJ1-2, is SAVISQKPSRDICQRGTSLTIQCQVDSQVTMMFWYRQQPGQSLTLIATANQGSEATYESGFVIDKFPISRPNLTFSTLTVSNMSPEDSSIYLCSVEEPLWQAYGYTFGSGTRLTVV.

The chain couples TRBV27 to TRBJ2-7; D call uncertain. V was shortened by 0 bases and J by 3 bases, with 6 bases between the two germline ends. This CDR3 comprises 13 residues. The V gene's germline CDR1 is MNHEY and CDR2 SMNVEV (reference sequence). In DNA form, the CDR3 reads TGTGCCAGCAGTTTATCCCCCCTCTACGAGCAGTACTTC. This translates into CASSLSPLYEQYF.